This TCR beta chain was sequenced during a study of CD8+CD57+ T cells in acquired aplastic anemia. Study-wide context: Sorted CD4+ and CD8+ cells yielded DNA averaging around 3 ug. Healthy CD8+ samples averaged approximately 9.9 million reads. Broader study findings: Almost 30 shared CD8+ CDR3s appeared highly expressed within patients' immunodominant clones. Patients showed no significant difference from controls in CD8+ Simpson's diversity.

At least ten counts were recorded for this clonotype. No antigen is known for it. Profiling that covered TCR beta VDJ and CDR3 relied on genomic DNA as its template. Each CDR3 protein gets one entry after TCRdb re-called the reads with MiXCR. The data contain about 80,000 distinct CDR3 sequences, around 44% of them seen just once; the ten biggest clones take up approximately 60%. The germline CDR1 and CDR2 sequences are LNHDA and SQIVND (reference sequence). This CDR3 comprises 16 residues. V trimming: 4 bases; J trimming: 2 bases; junction bases outside the gene matches: 7. This clonotype originated in a human donor in good health, serving as a control. The chain employs TRBV19 and TRBJ2-2, with 7 bases that match TRBD1. Sequencing was done on a sample of sorted CD4+, CD8+, or CD8+CD57+ T cells (not recorded which) from PBMCs. The CDR3 nucleotides are TGTGCCAGTAGTAGTTCGGGACAGCTTAACACCGGGGAGCTGTTTTTT. It encodes CASSSSGQLNTGELFF.